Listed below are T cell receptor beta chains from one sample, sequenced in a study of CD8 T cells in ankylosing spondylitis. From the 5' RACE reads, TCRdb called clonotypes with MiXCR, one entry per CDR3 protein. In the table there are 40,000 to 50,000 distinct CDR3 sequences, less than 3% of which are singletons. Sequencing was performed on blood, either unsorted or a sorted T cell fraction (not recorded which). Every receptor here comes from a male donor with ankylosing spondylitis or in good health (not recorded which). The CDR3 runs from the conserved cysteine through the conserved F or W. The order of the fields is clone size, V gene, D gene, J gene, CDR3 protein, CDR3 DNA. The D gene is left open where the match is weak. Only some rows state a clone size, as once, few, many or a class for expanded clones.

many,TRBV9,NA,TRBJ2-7,CASSVEGRTSSYEQYF,TGTGCCAGCAGCGTAGAGGGGAGAACCAGCTCCTACGAGCAGTACTTC
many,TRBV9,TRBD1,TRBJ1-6,CASSVTGGVNSPLHF,TGTGCCAGCAGCGTGACAGGGGGGGTAAATTCACCCCTCCACTTT
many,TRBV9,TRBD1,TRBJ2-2,CASSVSRDSYTGELFF,TGTGCCAGCAGCGTTTCCCGGGACAGTTACACCGGGGAGCTGTTTTTT
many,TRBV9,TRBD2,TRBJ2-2,CASSARLAGGFTGELFF,TGTGCCAGCAGCGCGAGACTAGCGGGAGGCTTCACCGGGGAGCTGTTTTTT
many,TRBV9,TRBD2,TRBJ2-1,CASSVGGGRIYNEQFF,TGTGCCAGCAGCGTGGGGGGCGGGAGGATCTACAATGAGCAGTTCTTC
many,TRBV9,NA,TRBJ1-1,CASSVGDVNTEAFF,TGTGCCAGCAGCGTAGGGGATGTGAACACTGAAGCTTTCTTT
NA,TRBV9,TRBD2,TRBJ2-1,CASSVGLAGDVDEQFF,TGTGCCAGCAGCGTAGGACTAGCGGGAGATGTAGATGAGCAGTTCTTC
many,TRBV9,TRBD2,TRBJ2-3,CASSVSLGTSVAVDTQYF,TGTGCCAGCAGCGTATCGTTGGGGACTAGCGTCGCCGTCGATACGCAGTATTTT
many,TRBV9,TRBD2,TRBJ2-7,CASSVGWTSGNEQYF,TGTGCCAGCAGCGTAGGATGGACTAGCGGGAACGAGCAGTACTTC
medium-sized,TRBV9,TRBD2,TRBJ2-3,CASSVGASGPADTQYF,TGTGCCAGCAGCGTAGGGGCTAGCGGGCCTGCAGATACGCAGTATTTT
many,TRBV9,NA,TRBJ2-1,CASSVVTGVANEQFF,TGTGCCAGCAGCGTAGTGACGGGAGTGGCAAATGAGCAGTTCTTC
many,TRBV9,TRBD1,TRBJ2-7,CASSVGTGGGYEQYF,TGTGCCAGCAGCGTAGGTACAGGGGGAGGATACGAGCAGTACTTC
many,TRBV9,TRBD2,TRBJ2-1,CASSLFLAGVMNEQFF,TGTGCCAGCAGCTTGTTCCTAGCGGGAGTAATGAATGAGCAGTTCTTC
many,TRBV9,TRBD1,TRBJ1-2,CASSEAGTADYGYTF,TGTGCCAGCAGCGAGGCCGGGACAGCTGACTATGGCTACACCTTC
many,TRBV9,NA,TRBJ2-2,CASREANTGELFF,TGTGCCAGCAGGGAGGCGAACACCGGGGAGCTGTTTTTT
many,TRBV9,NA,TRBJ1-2,CASSVGSYGYTF,TGTGCCAGCAGCGTAGGTTCCTATGGCTACACCTTC